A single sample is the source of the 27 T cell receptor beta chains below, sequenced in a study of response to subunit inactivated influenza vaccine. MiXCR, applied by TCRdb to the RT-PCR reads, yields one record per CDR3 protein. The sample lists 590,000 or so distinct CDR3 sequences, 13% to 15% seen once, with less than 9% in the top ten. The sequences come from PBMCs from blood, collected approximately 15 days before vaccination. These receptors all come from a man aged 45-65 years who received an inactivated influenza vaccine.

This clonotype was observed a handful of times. This CDR3 is CASSLVSTRNTEAFF. The DNA for the CDR3 is TGTGCCAGCAGCTTAGTTAGCACCAGGAACACTGAAGCTTTCTTT. J is TRBJ1-1 and V is TRBV7-2; D remains unclear. The CDR3 runs to 15 residues. The V and J ends lost 1 base and 1 base respectively, with 10 bases between them. Germline loops: CDR1 SGHTA, CDR2 FQGNSA.

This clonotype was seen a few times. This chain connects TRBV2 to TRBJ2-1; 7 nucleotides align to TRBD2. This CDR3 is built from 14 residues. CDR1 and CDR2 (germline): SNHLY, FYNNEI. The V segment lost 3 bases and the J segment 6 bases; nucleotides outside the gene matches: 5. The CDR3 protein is CASSDLGGSNEQFF. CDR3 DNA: TGTGCCAGCAGTGATCTCGGCGGGAGCAATGAGCAGTTCTTC.

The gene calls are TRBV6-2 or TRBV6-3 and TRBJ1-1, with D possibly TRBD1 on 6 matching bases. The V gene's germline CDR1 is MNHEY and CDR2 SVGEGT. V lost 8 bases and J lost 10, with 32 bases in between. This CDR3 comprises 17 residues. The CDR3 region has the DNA TGTGCCAGCTTCGGAGGGGAAGCCGCGGGCAGGGGATCGGTAGCTTTCTTT. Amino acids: CASFGGEAAGRGSVAFF.

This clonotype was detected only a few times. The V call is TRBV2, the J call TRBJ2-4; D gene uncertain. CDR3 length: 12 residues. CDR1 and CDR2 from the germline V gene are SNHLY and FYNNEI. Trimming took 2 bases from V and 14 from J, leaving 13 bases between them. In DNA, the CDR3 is TGTGCCAGCAGTGAAAGGGTCTGGACGGAGTACTTC. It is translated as CASSERVWTEYF. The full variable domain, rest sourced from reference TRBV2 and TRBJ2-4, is EPEVTQTPSHQVTQMGQEVILRCVPISNHLYFYWYRQILGQKVEFLVSFYNNEISEKSEIFDDQFSVERPDGSNFTLKIRSTKLEDSAMYFCASSERVWTEYFGAGTRLSVL.

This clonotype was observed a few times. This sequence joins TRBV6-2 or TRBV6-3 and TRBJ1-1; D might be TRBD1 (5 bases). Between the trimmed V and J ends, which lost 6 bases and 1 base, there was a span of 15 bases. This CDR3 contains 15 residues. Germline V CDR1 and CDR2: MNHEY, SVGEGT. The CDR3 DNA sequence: TGTGCCAGCAGGGGCAAGGGACGACAGAACACTGAAGCTTTCTTT. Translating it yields CASRGKGRQNTEAFF.

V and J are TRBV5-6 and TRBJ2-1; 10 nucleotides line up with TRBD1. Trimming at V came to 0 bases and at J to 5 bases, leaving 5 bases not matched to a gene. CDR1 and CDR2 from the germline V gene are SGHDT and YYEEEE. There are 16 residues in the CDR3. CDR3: CASSLGGTGAHNEQFF. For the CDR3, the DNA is TGTGCCAGCAGCTTGGGGGGGACAGGGGCGCACAATGAGCAGTTCTTC.

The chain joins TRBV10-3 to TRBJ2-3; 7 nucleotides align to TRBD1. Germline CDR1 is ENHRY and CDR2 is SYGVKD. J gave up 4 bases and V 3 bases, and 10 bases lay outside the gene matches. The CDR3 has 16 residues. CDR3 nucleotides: TGTGCCATCAGTGACCCCGACAGGGTGGTGGCAGATACGCAGTATTTT. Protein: CAISDPDRVVADTQYF.

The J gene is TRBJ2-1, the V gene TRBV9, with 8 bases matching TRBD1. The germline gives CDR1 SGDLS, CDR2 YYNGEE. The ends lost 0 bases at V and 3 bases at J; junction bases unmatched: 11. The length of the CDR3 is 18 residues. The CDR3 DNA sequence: TGTGCCAGCAGCGTAGAGGCAGGGGGCTTCCCAATCTACAATGAGCAGTTCTTC. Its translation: CASSVEAGGFPIYNEQFF.

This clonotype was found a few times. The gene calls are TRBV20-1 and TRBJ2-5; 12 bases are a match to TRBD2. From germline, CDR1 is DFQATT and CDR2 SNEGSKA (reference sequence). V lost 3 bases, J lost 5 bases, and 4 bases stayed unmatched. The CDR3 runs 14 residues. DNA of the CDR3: TGCAGTGCTAGGGCTAGCGGGGGGGAGGAGACCCAGTACTTC. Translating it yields CSARASGGEETQYF.

CDR3 bases: TGCAGCGTTGAAGGGCTAGCGGGGGGAACACCCAACTACAATGAGCAGTTCTTC. Encoded protein: CSVEGLAGGTPNYNEQFF. The rearrangement links TRBV29-1 to TRBJ2-1; TRBD2 matches 11 bases. Trimming at V came to 1 base and at J to 3 bases, leaving 11 bases not matched to a gene. Looked up from germline, CDR1 is SQVTM and CDR2 is ANQGSEA. The CDR3 loop spans 18 amino acids.

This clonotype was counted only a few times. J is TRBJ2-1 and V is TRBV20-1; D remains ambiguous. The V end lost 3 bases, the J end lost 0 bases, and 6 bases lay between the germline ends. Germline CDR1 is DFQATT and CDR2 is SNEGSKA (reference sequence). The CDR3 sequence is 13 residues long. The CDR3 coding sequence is TGCAGTGCTAGCAGGAGCTCCTACAATGAGCAGTTCTTC. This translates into CSASRSSYNEQFF.

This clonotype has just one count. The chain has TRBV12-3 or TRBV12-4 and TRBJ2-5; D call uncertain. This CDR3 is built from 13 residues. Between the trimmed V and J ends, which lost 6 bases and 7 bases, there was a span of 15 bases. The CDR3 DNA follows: TGTGCCAGCAGGCTAGAGAGTGCCGGGACCCAGTACTTC. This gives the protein CASRLESAGTQYF.

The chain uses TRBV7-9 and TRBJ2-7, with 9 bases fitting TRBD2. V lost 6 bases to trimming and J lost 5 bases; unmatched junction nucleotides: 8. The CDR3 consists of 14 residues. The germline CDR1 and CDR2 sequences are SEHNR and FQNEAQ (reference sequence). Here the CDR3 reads CASRSAGGPNEQYF. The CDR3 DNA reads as TGTGCCAGCAGGAGCGCGGGAGGGCCCAACGAGCAGTACTTC.

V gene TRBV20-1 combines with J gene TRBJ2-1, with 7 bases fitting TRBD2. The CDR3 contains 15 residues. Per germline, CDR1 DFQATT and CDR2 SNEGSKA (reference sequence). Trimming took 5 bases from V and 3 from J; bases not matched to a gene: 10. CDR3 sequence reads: CSALVSGRVYNEQFF. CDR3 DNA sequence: TGCAGTGCTCTAGTTAGTGGGAGGGTCTACAATGAGCAGTTCTTC.

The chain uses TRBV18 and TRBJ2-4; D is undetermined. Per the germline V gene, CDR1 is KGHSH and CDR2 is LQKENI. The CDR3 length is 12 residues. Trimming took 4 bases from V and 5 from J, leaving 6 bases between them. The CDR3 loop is CASSQYQNIQYF. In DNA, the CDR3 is TGTGCCAGCTCACAATACCAAAACATTCAGTACTTC.

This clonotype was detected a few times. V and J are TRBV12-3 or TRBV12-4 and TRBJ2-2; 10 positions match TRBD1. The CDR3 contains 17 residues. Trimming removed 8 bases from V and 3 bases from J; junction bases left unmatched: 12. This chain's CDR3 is CASDSPWGQGHTGELFF. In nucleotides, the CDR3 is TGTGCCAGCGATAGCCCGTGGGGACAGGGGCACACCGGGGAGCTGTTTTTT.

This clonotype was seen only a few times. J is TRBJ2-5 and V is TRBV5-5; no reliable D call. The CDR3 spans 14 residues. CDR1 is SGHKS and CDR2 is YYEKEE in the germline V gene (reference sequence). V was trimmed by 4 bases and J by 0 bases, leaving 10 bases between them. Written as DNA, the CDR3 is TGTGCCAGCAGCCTACACCAAAACCAAGAGACCCAGTACTTC. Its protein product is CASSLHQNQETQYF.

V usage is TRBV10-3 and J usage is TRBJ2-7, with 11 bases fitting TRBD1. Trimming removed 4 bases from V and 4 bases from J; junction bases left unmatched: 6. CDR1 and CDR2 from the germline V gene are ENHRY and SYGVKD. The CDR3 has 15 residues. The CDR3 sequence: CAISVGQGAMYEQYF. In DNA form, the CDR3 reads TGTGCCATCAGTGTTGGACAGGGGGCTATGTACGAGCAGTACTTC.

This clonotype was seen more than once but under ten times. The DNA of the CDR3 is TGTGCCAGCAGCCCAGGGGGCATGTACACCGGGGAGCTGTTTTTT. Its translation: CASSPGGMYTGELFF. This rearrangement joins TRBV12-3 or TRBV12-4 to TRBJ2-2, with 8 positions matching TRBD1. V trimming: 6 bases; J trimming: 3 bases; junction bases outside the gene matches: 6. The CDR3 is 15 residues long.

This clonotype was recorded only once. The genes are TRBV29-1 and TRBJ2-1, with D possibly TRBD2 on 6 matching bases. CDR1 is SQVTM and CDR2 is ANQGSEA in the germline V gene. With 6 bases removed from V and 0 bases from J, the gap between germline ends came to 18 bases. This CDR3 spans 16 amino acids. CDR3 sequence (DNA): TGCAGCGTGGTTGGACTATCCGGACCCTCCTACAATGAGCAGTTCTTC. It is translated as CSVVGLSGPSYNEQFF.

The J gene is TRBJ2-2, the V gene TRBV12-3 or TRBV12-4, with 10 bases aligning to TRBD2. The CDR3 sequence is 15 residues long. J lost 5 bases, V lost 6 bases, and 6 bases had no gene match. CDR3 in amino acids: CASRIAGGLTGELFF. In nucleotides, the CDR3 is TGTGCCAGCAGAATAGCGGGGGGATTGACCGGGGAGCTGTTTTTT.

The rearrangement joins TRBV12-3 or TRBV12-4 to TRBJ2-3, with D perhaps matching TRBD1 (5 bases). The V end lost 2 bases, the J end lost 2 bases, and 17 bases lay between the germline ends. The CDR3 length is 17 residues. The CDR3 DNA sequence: TGTGCCAGCAGTTTATTGGGGCTCGAAGGTCCCACAGATACGCAGTATTTT. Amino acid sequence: CASSLLGLEGPTDTQYF.

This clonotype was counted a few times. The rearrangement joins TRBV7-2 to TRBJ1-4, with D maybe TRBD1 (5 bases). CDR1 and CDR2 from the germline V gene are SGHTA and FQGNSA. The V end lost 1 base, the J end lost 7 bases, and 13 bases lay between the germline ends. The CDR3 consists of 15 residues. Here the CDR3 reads CASSLGPGESEKLFF. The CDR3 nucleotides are TGTGCCAGCAGCTTAGGCCCGGGGGAAAGTGAAAAACTGTTTTTT.

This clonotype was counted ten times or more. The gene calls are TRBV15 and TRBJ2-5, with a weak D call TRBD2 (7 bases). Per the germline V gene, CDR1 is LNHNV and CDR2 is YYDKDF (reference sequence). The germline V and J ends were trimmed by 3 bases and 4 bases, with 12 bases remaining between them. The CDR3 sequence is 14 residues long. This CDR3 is CATSSRGGRETQYF. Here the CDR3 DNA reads TGTGCCACCAGCAGTAGGGGGGGGCGAGAGACCCAGTACTTC.

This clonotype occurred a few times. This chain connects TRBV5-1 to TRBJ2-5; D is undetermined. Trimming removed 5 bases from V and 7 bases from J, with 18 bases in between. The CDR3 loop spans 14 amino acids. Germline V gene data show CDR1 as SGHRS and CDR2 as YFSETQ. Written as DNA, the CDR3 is TGCGCCAGCAGTCTTGACCAGGTTCCGGGGACCCAGTACTTC. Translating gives CASSLDQVPGTQYF.

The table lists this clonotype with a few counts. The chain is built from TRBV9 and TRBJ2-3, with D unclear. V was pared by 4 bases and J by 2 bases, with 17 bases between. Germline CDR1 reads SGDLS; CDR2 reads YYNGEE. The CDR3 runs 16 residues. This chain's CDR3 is CASSPSRGPSTDTQYF. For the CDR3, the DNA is TGTGCCAGCAGCCCATCCCGAGGCCCGTCCACAGATACGCAGTATTTT. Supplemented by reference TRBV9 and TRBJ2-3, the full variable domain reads DSGVTQTPKHLITATGQRVTLRCSPRSGDLSVYWYQQSLDQGLQFLIQYYNGEERAKGNILERFSAQQFPDLHSELNLSSLELGDSALYFCASSPSRGPSTDTQYFGPGTRLTVL.

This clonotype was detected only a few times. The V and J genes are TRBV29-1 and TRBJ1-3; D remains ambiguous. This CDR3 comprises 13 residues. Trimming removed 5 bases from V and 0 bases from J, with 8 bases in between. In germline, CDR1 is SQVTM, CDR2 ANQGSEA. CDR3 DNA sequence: TGCAGCGTTACGGCAAGCTCTGGAAACACCATATATTTT. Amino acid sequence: CSVTASSGNTIYF.